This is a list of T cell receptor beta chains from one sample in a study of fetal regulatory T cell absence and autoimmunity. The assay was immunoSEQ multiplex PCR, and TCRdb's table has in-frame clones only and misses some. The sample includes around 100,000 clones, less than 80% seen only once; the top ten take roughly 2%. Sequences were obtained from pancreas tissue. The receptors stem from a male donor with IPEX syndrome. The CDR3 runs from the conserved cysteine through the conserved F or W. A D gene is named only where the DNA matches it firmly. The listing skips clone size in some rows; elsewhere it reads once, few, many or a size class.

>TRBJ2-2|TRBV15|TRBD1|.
TGTGCCACCAGGACAGGGGGGGAGCTGTTTTTT
CATRTGGELFF
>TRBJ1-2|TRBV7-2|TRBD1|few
TGTGCCAGCAGCTTAGTGGGACAGGGAAACTATGGCTACACCTTC
CASSLVGQGNYGYTF
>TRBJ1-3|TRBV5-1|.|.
TGCGCCAGCAGCGAGCGGGGGGTTGGAAACACCATATATTTT
CASSERGVGNTIYF
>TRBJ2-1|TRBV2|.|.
TGTGCCAGCAGAGACCAGCCCAATGAGCAGTTCTTC
CASRDQPNEQFF
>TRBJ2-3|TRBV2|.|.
TGTGCCAGCAACTCGGGGGGCGGCACAGATACGCAGTATTTT
CASNSGGGTDTQYF
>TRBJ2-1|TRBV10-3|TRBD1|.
TGTGCCATCAGTCCAACAGGGGCCAATGAGCAGTTCTTC
CAISPTGANEQFF
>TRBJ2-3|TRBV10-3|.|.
TGTGCCATCAGTGAGTCGCTAGCGAACCTACACACAGATACGCAGTATTTT
CAISESLANLHTDTQYF
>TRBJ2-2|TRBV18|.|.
TGTGCCAGCTTGGGACTGATCACCGGGGAGCTGTTTTTT
CASLGLITGELFF
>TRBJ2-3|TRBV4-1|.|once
TGCGCCAGCAGCCAAGAACTGATGTTGGCCGATACGCAGTATTTT
CASSQELMLADTQYF
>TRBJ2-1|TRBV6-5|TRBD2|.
TGTGCCAGCAGTTACGAGACTAGCTACTACAATGAGCAGTTCTTC
CASSYETSYYNEQFF
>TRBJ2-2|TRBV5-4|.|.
TGTGCCAGCAGCCTGGGACCTTTGAGGGGGAACACCGGGGAGCTGTTTTTT
CASSLGPLRGNTGELFF
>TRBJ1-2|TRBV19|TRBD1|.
TGTGCCAGTAGTATCCCGGGACAGGGCTATGGCTACACCTTC
CASSIPGQGYGYTF
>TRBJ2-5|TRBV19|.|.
TGTGCCAGTAGTTTCATTGGCGAGACCCAGTACTTC
CASSFIGETQYF
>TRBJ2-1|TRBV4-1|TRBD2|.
TGCGCCAGCAGCCCCCTGGGCGGGAGACGCTACAATGAGCAGTTCTTC
CASSPLGGRRYNEQFF
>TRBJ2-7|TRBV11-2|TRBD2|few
TGTGCCAGCAGCTTAGGTTGGATTAGCGGGAGGCCCCTTCCCTACGAGCAGTACTTC
CASSLGWISGRPLPYEQYF
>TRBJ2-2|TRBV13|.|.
TGTGCCAGCAGCCTAAGGGACTTTGGGACCGGGGAGCTGTTTTTT
CASSLRDFGTGELFF
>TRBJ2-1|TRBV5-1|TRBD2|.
TGCGCCAGCAGCTTAGGACTAGCTACCTACAATGAGCAGTTCTTC
CASSLGLATYNEQFF
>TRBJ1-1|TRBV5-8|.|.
TGTGCCAGCAGCTTACAGGGCACCACTGAAGCTTTCTTT
CASSLQGTTEAFF
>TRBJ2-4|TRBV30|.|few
TGTGCCTGGAGGGGAGCCAAAAACATTCAGTACTTC
CAWRGAKNIQYF
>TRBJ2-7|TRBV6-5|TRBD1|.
TGTGCCAGCAGTTACGCCGGGACAGGGTACGAGCAGTACTTC
CASSYAGTGYEQYF
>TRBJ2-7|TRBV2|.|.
TGTGCCAGCGGCGGTCGGATTGCCCGCGAGCAGTACTTC
CASGGRIAREQYF
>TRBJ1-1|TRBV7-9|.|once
TGTGCCAGCAGCTTAATTGGGGAGAGCACTGAAGCTTTCTTT
CASSLIGESTEAFF
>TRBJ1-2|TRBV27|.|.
TGTGCCAGCAGCCGAGGGGTAGGAACAGGGAGCTATGGCTACACCTTC
CASSRGVGTGSYGYTF
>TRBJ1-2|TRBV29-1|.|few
TGCAGCGTTGTCGGAGAGAAGGGAGGCTACACCTTC
CSVVGEKGGYTF
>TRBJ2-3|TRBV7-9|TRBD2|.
TGTGCCAGCAGCTATAGCGGGGGGATGCAGTATTTT
CASSYSGGMQYF
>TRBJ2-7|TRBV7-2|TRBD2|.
TGTGCCAGCAGCTTAGCGGCGGGGGGGTCCTACGAGCAGTACTTC
CASSLAAGGSYEQYF
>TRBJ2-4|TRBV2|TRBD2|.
TGTGCCAGCAGTGATTTACTAGCGGGGGGCGGTCCCTTGAACATTCAGTACTTC
CASSDLLAGGGPLNIQYF